This T cell receptor (beta chain) was found in a study of cytomegalovirus exposure and HLA in healthy donors. This clone came up once. The CDR3 runs 18 residues. The V gene end was trimmed by 1 base and the J gene end by 3 bases; junction bases not matched to a gene: 7. Germline V gene data show CDR1 as LNHNV and CDR2 as YYDKDF (reference sequence). The PCR had 60 Vbeta and 13 Jbeta primers. Clones were sequenced by immunoSEQ multiplex PCR, and TCRdb holds only the in-frame ones, with some missing. This sample has around 130,000 clones, with roughly 70% found just once. The source of this sequence is a middle-aged man in good health and CMV-seropositive. The source material was PBMCs. The chain carries TRBV15 and TRBJ2-3, with 13 bases that match TRBD2. The CDR3 spells CATSRGWTSGGVTDTQYF. CDR3 DNA sequence: TGTGCCACCAGCAGAGGTTGGACTAGCGGGGGTGTAACAGATACGCAGTATTTT.